The rows below give T cell receptor beta chains drawn from one sample of a study of graft-versus-host responses after intestinal transplantation. Sequenced by immunoSEQ multiplex PCR; TCRdb stores in-frame clones only, minus some. The table lists about 120,000 clones, roughly 91% of them singletons, with over 0.1% in the top ten. Their specific antigens are unknown. This specimen consisted of unstimulated CD4+ T cells sorted from spleen or lymph node cells, obtained before intestinal transplant. These receptors came from a human donor who received an intestinal transplant. CDR3s include the opening cysteine and the closing phenylalanine or tryptophan. The D gene is left open where the match is weak.

V	J	D	CDR3
TRBV28	TRBJ2-7	NA	CASSSSDRGREQYF
TRBV5-4	TRBJ1-3	NA	CASSPVGDGNTIYF
TRBV29-1	TRBJ1-2	NA	CSVENDYGYTF
TRBV5-1	TRBJ2-1	NA	CASSFENEQFF
TRBV25-1	TRBJ1-1	TRBD1	CASSEAGQGWPEAFF
TRBV5-8	TRBJ2-6	NA	CASSLAKGIRSGANVLTF
TRBV2	TRBJ1-1	TRBD1	CASTIEAAGGTEAFF
TRBV6-5	TRBJ1-3	NA	CASSYSRRPSRNTIYF
TRBV10-3	TRBJ1-5	TRBD1	CAISERTGGPQPQHF
TRBV5-1	TRBJ2-3	NA	CASSLGLVTDTQYF
TRBV9	TRBJ1-1	NA	CASSSLWGTEAFF
TRBV2	TRBJ2-1	NA	CASSERSYNEQFF
TRBV6-1	TRBJ2-5	NA	CASSEQYQETQYF
TRBV30	TRBJ2-7	TRBD2	CAWTGGAYEQYF
TRBV9	TRBJ2-5	NA	CASSTSTGPGGTQYF
TRBV27	TRBJ2-7	NA	CASSPRIYPSGEQYF
TRBV5-4	TRBJ2-7	TRBD2	CASSLSGGPTYEQYF
TRBV11-2	TRBJ2-1	TRBD1	CASSFGTAYNEQFF
TRBV27	TRBJ2-6	NA	CASRRGYSGANVLTF
TRBV30	TRBJ1-2	TRBD1	CAWSVESPRGGYTF
TRBV5-1	TRBJ2-7	TRBD1	CASSLNGQGYEQYF
TRBV5-1	TRBJ1-5	NA	CASSEQGDQPQHF
TRBV9	TRBJ2-5	TRBD2	CASSTGTSGVQETQYF
TRBV25-1	TRBJ1-1	NA	CASSENRANTEAFF
TRBV10-3	TRBJ1-2	NA	CAISEPHMGVGSYGYTF
TRBV2	TRBJ2-4	TRBD1	CASSGRRDRETKNIQYF
TRBV29-1	TRBJ2-5	TRBD1	CSVSDRGGETQYF
TRBV29-1	TRBJ2-7	NA	CSALGVTYEQYF
TRBV9	TRBJ2-5	NA	CASSVVNGALNF
TRBV27	TRBJ2-5	NA	CASSSPGETQYF
TRBV6-1	TRBJ1-1	NA	CASSEMGLVAFF
TRBV2	TRBJ1-2	NA	CASFGPGSEGYTF
TRBV30	TRBJ2-5	TRBD2	CAWSVLAGLTQYF
TRBV7-3	TRBJ2-1	TRBD2	CASSLGGGLAGGPSYNEQFF
TRBV5-1	TRBJ2-7	NA	CASSLHGPYEQYF
TRBV5-1	TRBJ2-1	NA	CASTLTDSNNEQFF
TRBV1	TRBJ2-7	NA	CTSSQNPHFCEQYF
TRBV27	TRBJ2-3	NA	CASSLNDRSPGRDRTDTQYF
TRBV6-1	TRBJ2-7	TRBD2	CASRPTSGSSYEQYF
TRBV28	TRBJ2-1	TRBD2	CASSLLAGGELGEQFF
TRBV19	TRBJ1-5	NA	CASSSRLSNQPQHF
TRBV9	TRBJ2-4	NA	CASSDGGAKNIQYF
TRBV4-1	TRBJ2-7	NA	CASSQDWPAYEQYF
TRBV27	TRBJ2-7	TRBD1	CASRHETGDEQYF
TRBV28	TRBJ2-2	NA	CASSSWWAGELFF
TRBV9	TRBJ2-3	NA	CASSAGSSTQYF
TRBV7-8	TRBJ2-7	TRBD2	CASSLASSGSYEQYF
TRBV10-2	TRBJ1-5	NA	CASKVRDGSNQPQHF
TRBV7-6	TRBJ1-2	TRBD1	CASSGDSGGYTF
TRBV7-3	TRBJ2-1	NA	CASSWGNNEQFF
TRBV10-3	TRBJ2-7	NA	CAISTGQGSYEQYF
TRBV2	TRBJ1-1	TRBD1	CARSGTGSFRVEAFF
TRBV6-5	TRBJ2-5	TRBD1	CASSGQGGRETQYF
TRBV6-1	TRBJ1-3	NA	CASSEVLAVAISGNTIYF
TRBV5-4	TRBJ1-3	NA	CASSLNANTIYF
TRBV18	TRBJ1-1	NA	CASSQTSLNTEAFF
TRBV6-5	TRBJ2-1	TRBD1	CASSYIGQGMDEQFF